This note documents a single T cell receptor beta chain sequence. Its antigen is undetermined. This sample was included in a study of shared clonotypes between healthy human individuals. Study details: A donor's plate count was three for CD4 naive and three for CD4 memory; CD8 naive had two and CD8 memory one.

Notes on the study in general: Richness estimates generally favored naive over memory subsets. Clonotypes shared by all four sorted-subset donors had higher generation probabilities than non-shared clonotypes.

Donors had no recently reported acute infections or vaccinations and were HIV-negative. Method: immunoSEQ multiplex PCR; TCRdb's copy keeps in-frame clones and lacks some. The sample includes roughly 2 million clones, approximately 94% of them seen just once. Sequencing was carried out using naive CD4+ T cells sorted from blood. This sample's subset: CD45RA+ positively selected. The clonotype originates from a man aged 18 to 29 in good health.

As DNA, the CDR3 is TGTGCCAGTAGTATCGGGGCGGGGGCACAAGAGACCCAGTACTTC. Amino acid sequence: CASSIGAGAQETQYF. The chain couples TRBV19 to TRBJ2-5, with D tentatively TRBD2 (7 bases). Germline lookup yields CDR1 LNHDA and CDR2 SQIVND (reference sequence). Trimming pared 3 bases from V and 2 bases from J, leaving 13 bases between. The CDR3 runs 15 residues.